This T cell receptor beta chain came from a study of Ad26.COV2.S vaccination and SARS-CoV-2 variants. Sequencing was performed with immunoSEQ multiplex PCR; in TCRdb, only in-frame clones are kept and a portion is missing. The table has 440,000 or so clones, 90% seen once; the top ten hold approximately 4.3%. The length of the CDR3 is 14 residues. Germline-derived CDR1 and CDR2 are SGHVS and FQNEAQ. The V and J ends lost 3 bases and 0 bases respectively, with 9 bases between them. Sample treatment: about 20 received Ad26.COV2.S at low or high dose, single or two shots; roughly five received placebo; per-sample allocation not given. Day 63 following the first vaccine or placebo injection was when the samples were taken.

The clonotype was recovered from a person between 18 and 60 years old who received the Ad26.COV2.S COVID-19 vaccine or a placebo. Sequencing was performed on peripheral blood, taken in a trial of Ad26.COV2.S vaccine versus placebo. The V and J genes are TRBV7-8 and TRBJ2-7; maybe TRBD1 (6 bases). The CDR3 is CASSFMTGSYEQYF. CDR3 bases: TGTGCCAGCAGCTTTATGACAGGCTCCTACGAGCAGTACTTC.